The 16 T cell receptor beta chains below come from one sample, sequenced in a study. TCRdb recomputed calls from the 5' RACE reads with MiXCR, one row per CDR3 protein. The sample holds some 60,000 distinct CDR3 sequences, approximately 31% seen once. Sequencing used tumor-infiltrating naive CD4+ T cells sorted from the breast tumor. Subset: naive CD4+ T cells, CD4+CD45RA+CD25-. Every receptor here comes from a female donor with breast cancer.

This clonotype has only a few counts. The CDR3 region has the DNA TGTGCCAGCAGCTCTGACAGGGGATTCAATGAGCAGTTCTTC. It translates to CASSSDRGFNEQFF. This chain uses TRBV11-1 with TRBJ2-1; TRBD1 matches 8 bases. CDR3 length: 14 amino acids. V shed 4 bases, J shed 6 bases, and the junction held 5 bases outside the gene matches. Germline CDR1 SGHAT, CDR2 FQDESV (reference sequence).

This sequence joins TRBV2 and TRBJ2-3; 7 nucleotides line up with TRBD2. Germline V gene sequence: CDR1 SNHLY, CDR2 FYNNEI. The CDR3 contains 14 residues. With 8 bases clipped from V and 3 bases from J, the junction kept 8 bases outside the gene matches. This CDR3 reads CASGLGEGTDTQYF. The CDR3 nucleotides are TGTGCCAGCGGGCTTGGGGAGGGGACAGATACGCAGTATTTT.

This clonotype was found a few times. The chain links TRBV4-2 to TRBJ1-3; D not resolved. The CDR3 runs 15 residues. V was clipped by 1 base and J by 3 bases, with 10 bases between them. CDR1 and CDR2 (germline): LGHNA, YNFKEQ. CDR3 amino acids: CASSQAAGVGNTIYF. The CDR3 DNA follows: TGTGCCAGCAGCCAAGCAGCCGGGGTTGGAAACACCATATATTTT.

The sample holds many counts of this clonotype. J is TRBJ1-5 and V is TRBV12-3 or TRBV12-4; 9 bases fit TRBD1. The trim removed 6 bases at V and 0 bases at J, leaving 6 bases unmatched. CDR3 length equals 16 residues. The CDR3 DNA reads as TGTGCCAGCAGGTTGGGACAGGGTTATAGCAATCAGCCCCAGCATTTT. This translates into CASRLGQGYSNQPQHF.

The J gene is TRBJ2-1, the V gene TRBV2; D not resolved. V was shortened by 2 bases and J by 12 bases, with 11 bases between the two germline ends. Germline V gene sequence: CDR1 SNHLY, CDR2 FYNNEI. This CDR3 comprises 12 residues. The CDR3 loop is CASSEMGSRQFF. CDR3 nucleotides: TGTGCCAGCAGTGAAATGGGGTCGCGGCAGTTCTTC.

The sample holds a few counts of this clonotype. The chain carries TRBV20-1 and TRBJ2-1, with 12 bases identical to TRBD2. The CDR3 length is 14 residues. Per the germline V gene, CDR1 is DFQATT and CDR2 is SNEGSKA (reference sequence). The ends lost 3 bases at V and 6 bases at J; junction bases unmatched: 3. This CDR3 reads CSARSSGGVNEQFF. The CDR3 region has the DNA TGCAGTGCTAGGTCTAGCGGGGGGGTCAATGAGCAGTTCTTC.

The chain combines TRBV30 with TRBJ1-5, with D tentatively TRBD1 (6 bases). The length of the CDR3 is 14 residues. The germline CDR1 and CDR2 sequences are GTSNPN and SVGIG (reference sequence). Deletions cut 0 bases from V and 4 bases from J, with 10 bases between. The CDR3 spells CAWSVGQLNQPQHF. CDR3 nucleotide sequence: TGTGCCTGGAGTGTTGGACAGCTAAATCAGCCCCAGCATTTT.

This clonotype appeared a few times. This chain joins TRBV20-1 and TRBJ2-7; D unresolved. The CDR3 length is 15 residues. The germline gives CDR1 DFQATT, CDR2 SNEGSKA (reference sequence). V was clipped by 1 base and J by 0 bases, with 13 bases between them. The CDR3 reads CSARGVGRTSYEQYF. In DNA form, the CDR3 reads TGCAGTGCTAGAGGGGTAGGCAGGACCTCCTACGAGCAGTACTTC.

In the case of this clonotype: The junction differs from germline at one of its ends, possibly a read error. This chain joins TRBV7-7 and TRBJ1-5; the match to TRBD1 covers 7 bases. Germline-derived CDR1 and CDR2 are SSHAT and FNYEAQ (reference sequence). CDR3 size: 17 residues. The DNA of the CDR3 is TGTGCTAGCAGTCAACACCGGGACAGCTATAGCAATCAGCCCCAGCATTTT. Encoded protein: CASSQHRDSYSNQPQHF. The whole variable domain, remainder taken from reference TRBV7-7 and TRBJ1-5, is GAGVSQSPRYKVTKRGQDVTLRCDPISSHATLYWYQQALGQGPEFLTYFNYEAQPDKSGLPSDRFSAERPEGSISTLTIQRTEQRDSAMYRCASSQHRDSYSNQPQHFGDGTRLSIL.

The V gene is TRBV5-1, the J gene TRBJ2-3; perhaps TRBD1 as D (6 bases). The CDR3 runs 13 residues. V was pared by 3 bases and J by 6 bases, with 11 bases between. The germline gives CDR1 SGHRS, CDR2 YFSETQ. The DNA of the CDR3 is TGCGCCAGCAGCTCCGGGACAACTGATACGCAGTATTTT. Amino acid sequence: CASSSGTTDTQYF.

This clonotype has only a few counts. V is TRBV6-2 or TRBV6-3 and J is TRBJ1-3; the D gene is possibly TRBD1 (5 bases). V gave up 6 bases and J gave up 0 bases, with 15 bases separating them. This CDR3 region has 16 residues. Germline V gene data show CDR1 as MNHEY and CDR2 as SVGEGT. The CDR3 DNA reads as TGTGCCAGCAGACCTTGGACACCAAGCTCTGGAAACACCATATATTTT. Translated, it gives CASRPWTPSSGNTIYF.

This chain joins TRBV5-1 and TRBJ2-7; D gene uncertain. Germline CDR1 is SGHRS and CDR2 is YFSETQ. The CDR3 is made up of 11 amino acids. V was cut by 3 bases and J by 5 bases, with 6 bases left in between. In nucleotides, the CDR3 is TGCGCCAGCAGCTCCGGGCACGAGCAGTACTTC. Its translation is CASSSGHEQYF. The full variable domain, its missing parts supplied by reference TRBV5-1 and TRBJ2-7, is KAGVTQTPRYLIKTRGQQVTLSCSPISGHRSVSWYQQTPGQGLQFLFEYFSETQRNKGNFPGRFSGRQFSNSRSEMNVSTLELGDSALYLCASSSGHEQYFGPGTRLTVT.

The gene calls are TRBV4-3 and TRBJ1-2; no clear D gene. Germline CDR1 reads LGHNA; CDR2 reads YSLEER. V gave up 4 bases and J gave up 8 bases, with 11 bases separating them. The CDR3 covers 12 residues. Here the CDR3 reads CASSLIGGGYTF. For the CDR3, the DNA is TGCGCCAGCAGCCTCATCGGAGGGGGCTACACCTTC.

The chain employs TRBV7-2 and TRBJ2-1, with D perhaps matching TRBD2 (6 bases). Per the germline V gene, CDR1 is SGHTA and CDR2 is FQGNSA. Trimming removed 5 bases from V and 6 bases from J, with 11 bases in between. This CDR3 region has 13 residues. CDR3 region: CASSVTSCNEQFF. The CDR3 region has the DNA TGTGCCAGCAGCGTAACTAGCTGCAATGAGCAGTTCTTC.

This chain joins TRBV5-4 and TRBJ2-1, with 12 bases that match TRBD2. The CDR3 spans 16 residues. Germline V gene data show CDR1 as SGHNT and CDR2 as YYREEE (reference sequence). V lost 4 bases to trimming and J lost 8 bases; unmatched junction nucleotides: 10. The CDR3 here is CASSPETSGRIDEQFF. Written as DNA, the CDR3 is TGTGCCAGCAGCCCGGAGACTAGCGGGAGAATTGATGAGCAGTTCTTC.

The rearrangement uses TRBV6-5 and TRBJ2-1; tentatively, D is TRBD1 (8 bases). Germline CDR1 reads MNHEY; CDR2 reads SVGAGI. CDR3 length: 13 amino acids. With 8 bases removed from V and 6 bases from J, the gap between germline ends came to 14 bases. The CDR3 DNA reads TGTGCCAGCGGACACAGGGGGGGCAATGAGCAGTTCTTC. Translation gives CASGHRGGNEQFF.